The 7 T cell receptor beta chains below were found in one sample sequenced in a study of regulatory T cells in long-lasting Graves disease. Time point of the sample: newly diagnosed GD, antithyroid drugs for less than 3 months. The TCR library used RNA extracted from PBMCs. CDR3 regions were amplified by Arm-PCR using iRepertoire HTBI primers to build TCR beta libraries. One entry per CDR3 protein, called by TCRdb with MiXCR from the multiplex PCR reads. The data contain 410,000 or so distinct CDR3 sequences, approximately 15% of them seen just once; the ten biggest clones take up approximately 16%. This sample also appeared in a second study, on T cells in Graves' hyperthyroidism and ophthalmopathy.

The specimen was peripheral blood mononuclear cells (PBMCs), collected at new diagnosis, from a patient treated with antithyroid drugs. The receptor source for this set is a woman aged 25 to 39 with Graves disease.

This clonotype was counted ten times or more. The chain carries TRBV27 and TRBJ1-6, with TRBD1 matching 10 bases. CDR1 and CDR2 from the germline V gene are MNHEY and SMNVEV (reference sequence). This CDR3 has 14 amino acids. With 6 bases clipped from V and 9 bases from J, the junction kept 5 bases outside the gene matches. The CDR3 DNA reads TGTGCCAGCAGCTGGGACAGGGGAGGTTCACCCCTCCACTTT. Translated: CASSWDRGGSPLHF.

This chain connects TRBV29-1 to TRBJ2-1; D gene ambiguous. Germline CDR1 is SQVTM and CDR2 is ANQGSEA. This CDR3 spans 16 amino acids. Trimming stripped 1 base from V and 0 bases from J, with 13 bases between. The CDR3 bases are TGCAGCGTTGAAGGACAAGAGAAGGTCTCCTACAATGAGCAGTTCTTC. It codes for CSVEGQEKVSYNEQFF.

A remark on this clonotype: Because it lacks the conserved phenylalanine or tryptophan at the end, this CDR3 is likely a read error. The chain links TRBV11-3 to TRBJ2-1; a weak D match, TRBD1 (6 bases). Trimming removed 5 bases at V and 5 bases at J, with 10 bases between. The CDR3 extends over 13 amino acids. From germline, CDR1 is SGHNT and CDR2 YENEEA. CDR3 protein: CASSPYRDNEQFL. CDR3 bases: TGTGCCAGCAGCCCGTACAGGGACAATGAGCAGTTCCTC.

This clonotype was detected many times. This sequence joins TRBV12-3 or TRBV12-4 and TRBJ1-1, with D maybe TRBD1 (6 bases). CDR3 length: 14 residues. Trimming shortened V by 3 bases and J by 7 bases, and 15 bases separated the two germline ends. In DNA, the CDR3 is TGTGCCAGCAGTTTTTCGCAGGGGATGCGTGAAGCTTTCTTT. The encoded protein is CASSFSQGMREAFF.

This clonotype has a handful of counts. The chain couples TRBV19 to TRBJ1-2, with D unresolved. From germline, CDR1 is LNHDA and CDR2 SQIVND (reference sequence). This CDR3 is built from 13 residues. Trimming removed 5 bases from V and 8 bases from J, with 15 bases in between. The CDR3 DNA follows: TGTGCCAGTAGTCCTATCCCGAGGGAAGGCTACACCTTC. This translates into CASSPIPREGYTF.

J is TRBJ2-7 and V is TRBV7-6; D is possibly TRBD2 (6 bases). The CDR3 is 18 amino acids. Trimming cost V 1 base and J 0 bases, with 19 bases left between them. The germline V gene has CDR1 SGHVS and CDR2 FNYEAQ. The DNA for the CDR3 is TGTGCCAGCAGCTTAGATGTAGCGGCCACCGTTATCTCCTACGAGCAGTACTTC. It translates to CASSLDVAATVISYEQYF.

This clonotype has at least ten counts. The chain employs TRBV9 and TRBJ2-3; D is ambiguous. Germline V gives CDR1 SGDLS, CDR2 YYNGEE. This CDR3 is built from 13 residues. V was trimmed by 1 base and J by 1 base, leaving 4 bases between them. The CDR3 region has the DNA TGTGCCAGCAGCGTAACAGGCACAGATACGCAGTATTTT. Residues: CASSVTGTDTQYF. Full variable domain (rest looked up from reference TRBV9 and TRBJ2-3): DSGVTQTPKHLITATGQRVTLRCSPRSGDLSVYWYQQSLDQGLQFLIQYYNGEERAKGNILERFSAQQFPDLHSELNLSSLELGDSALYFCASSVTGTDTQYFGPGTRLTVL.